A single sample gave rise to the 20 T cell receptor beta chains below, sequenced in a study of T cells after yellow fever vaccination (dated by TCRdb to the late 2010s). The treatment or condition tag for this specimen amounts to: live attenuated yellow fever vaccine strain. Libraries came from 5' RACE. For sequencing, an Illumina HiSeq 2500 was employed. TCRdb trimmed public reads at Q25 via fastp, called clones via MiXCR and kept in-frame beta chains. Duplicate CDR3 protein sequences are folded into a single record with the most common DNA and genes. The table for this sample lists over 70,000 distinct CDR3 sequences; approximately 7.5% of them were counted only once. The ten largest account for about 40% of the sample. The source was CD8+ T cells sorted from PBMCs, collected on the day of the yellow fever booster vaccination. The receptor set was obtained from a man aged 30-40 years who received the YFV17D yellow fever vaccine.

The chain is built from TRBV27 and TRBJ2-7, with no clear D. V lost 2 bases and J 2 bases, leaving 13 bases between the germline ends. CDR3 length: 15 amino acids. In germline, CDR1 is MNHEY, CDR2 SMNVEV (reference sequence). The CDR3 sequence: CASSLRAIPTYEQYF. In nucleotides, the CDR3 is TGTGCCAGCAGTTTAAGGGCTATCCCAACCTACGAGCAGTACTTC.

The sample holds a few counts of this clonotype. The V and J genes are TRBV11-2 and TRBJ2-7; D ambiguous. Germline V gene lookup returns CDR1 SGHAT and CDR2 FQNNGV. The CDR3 contains 14 residues. The ends were cut back, 0 bases at V and 2 bases at J, with 8 bases in the middle. Here the CDR3 DNA reads TGTGCCAGCAGCTTAGATCGGATTCCCTACGAGCAGTACTTC. Amino acid sequence: CASSLDRIPYEQYF.

This clonotype has ten or more counts. This chain links TRBV20-1 with TRBJ2-7; no clear D gene. Germline values: CDR1 DFQATT, CDR2 SNEGSKA (reference sequence). The CDR3 spans 11 residues. The V end was cut by 3 bases, the J end by 7 bases, with 10 bases between. The CDR3 coding sequence is TGCAGTGCTAGCCAAGGGCTTGAGCAGTACTTC. This encodes CSASQGLEQYF.

This clonotype was observed a few times. The chain links TRBV12-3 or TRBV12-4 to TRBJ2-3; D gene unclear. The CDR3 is 15 amino acids. Trimming took off 1 base at V and 0 bases at J, with 8 bases between the two ends. The CDR3 DNA reads TGTGCCAGCAGTTTAGGACTCTTTAGCACAGATACGCAGTATTTT. This codes for CASSLGLFSTDTQYF.

The V call is TRBV30, the J call TRBJ2-2, with TRBD1 as a possible D gene (6 bases). The germline gives CDR1 GTSNPN, CDR2 SVGIG (reference sequence). The CDR3 totals 17 residues. V was shortened by 0 bases and J by 2 bases, with 16 bases between the two germline ends. DNA for the CDR3: TGTGCCTGGAGTGTCAGGGGATTAGAGAAAAACACCGGGGAGCTGTTTTTT. It is translated as CAWSVRGLEKNTGELFF.

V usage is TRBV15 and J usage is TRBJ2-3, with a tentative D call TRBD2 (5 bases). CDR1 is LNHNV, CDR2 YYDKDF, per germline (reference sequence). CDR3 length: 14 residues. V shed 5 bases and J shed 0 bases, with 9 bases lying between them. This chain's CDR3 is CATSFGESTDTQYF. As DNA, the CDR3 is TGTGCCACCAGCTTCGGGGAGAGCACAGATACGCAGTATTTT.

This clonotype was found many times. The V call is TRBV6-2 or TRBV6-3, the J call TRBJ2-1; 7 bases are a match to TRBD2. The CDR3 spans 16 residues. Germline lookup yields CDR1 MNHEY and CDR2 SVGEGT. Trimming cost V 2 bases and J 6 bases; bases outside gene matches: 10. The CDR3 bases are TGTGCCAGCAGTTACGGTGCGGGAGCCCTGGGCAATGAGCAGTTCTTC. Translation: CASSYGAGALGNEQFF.

This clonotype appeared many times. The genes are TRBV6-5 and TRBJ2-5, with a tentative D call TRBD2 (6 bases). CDR1 and CDR2 (germline): MNHEY, SVGAGI. CDR3 length equals 14 residues. V was shortened by 8 bases and J by 4 bases, with 17 bases between the two germline ends. The CDR3: CASSQAGSLETQYF. In nucleotides, the CDR3 is TGTGCCAGCTCACAGGCGGGGAGCCTAGAGACCCAGTACTTC.

The chain uses TRBV6-5 and TRBJ2-1, with D perhaps matching TRBD2 (6 bases). The germline V and J ends were trimmed by 2 bases and 0 bases, with 11 bases remaining between them. The germline CDR1 and CDR2 sequences are MNHEY and SVGAGI. The CDR3 runs to 16 residues. The CDR3 region has the DNA TGTGCCAGCAGTTACCCGAAGGGAGGCTCCTACAATGAGCAGTTCTTC. Translating gives CASSYPKGGSYNEQFF.

In regard to this clonotype: Just one base apart from a much larger clone, this may be a read error. The chain recombines TRBV9 with TRBJ1-4; perhaps TRBD1 as D (6 bases). Trimming took 3 bases from V and 5 from J, leaving 11 bases between them. The CDR3 has 14 residues. Germline CDR1 is SGDLS and CDR2 is YYNGEE. CDR3 protein: CASSADSLNEKLFF. CDR3 nucleotide sequence: TGTGCCAGCAGCGCGGACAGCTTAAATGAAAAACTGTTTTTT.

This chain's CDR3 is CASSYSARRAGELFF. CDR3 bases: TGTGCCAGCAGTTACTCCGCCAGACGGGCAGGGGAGCTGTTTTTT. The V call is TRBV6-5, the J call TRBJ2-2; unclear D gene. V was pared by 0 bases and J by 8 bases, with 13 bases between. This CDR3 has 15 residues. Germline V gives CDR1 MNHEY, CDR2 SVGAGI.

This rearrangement joins TRBV12-3 or TRBV12-4 to TRBJ2-1, with D maybe TRBD2 (7 bases). V lost 3 bases and J lost 8, with 23 bases in between. The CDR3 extends over 17 amino acids. CDR3 in amino acids: CASSFQGPRLAGDEQFF. The CDR3 nucleotides are TGTGCCAGCAGTTTTCAGGGGCCCAGACTAGCAGGCGATGAGCAGTTCTTC.

This clonotype was seen many times. The rearrangement joins TRBV12-3 or TRBV12-4 to TRBJ2-5, with 7 bases that match TRBD1. This CDR3 spans 14 amino acids. Trimming cost V 5 bases and J 2 bases; bases outside gene matches: 5. The CDR3 nucleotides read TGTGCCAGCAGTCTCGGGACAGTTCAAGAGACCCAGTACTTC. Its translation is CASSLGTVQETQYF.

This clonotype was detected a few times. The gene calls are TRBV5-6 and TRBJ2-3; no definite D call. This CDR3 has 13 residues. V was pared by 4 bases and J by 7 bases, with 13 bases between. The germline V gene encodes CDR1 SGHDT and CDR2 YYEEEE. The CDR3 region is CASSHTVLHTQYF. The CDR3, as DNA: TGTGCCAGCAGCCACACGGTTCTGCATACGCAGTATTTT.

The chain links TRBV4-2 to TRBJ2-7, with a weak D call TRBD1 (5 bases). CDR1 is LGHNA and CDR2 is YNFKEQ in the germline V gene. The CDR3 extends over 13 amino acids. V gave up 3 bases and J gave up 5 bases, with 11 bases separating them. CDR3 coding DNA: TGTGCCAGCAGCCATGGTCAGGGTAACGAGCAGTACTTC. This translates into CASSHGQGNEQYF.

A remark on this clonotype: This clone may be a read error of a much larger clone one base away. V is TRBV5-1 and J is TRBJ2-1; D call uncertain. V was clipped by 0 bases and J by 11 bases, with 12 bases between them. This CDR3 region has 13 residues. Germline assignment: CDR1 SGHRS and CDR2 YFSETQ. CDR3 in DNA: TGCGCCAGCAGCTTGGCCCCCCGGAATAAGCAGTTCTTC. Translating gives CASSLAPRNKQFF.

The chain joins TRBV5-4 to TRBJ2-6, with TRBD1 matching over 8 bases. With V trimmed by 2 bases and J by 2 bases, 9 bases remained unmatched. The CDR3 consists of 18 residues. CDR1 is SGHNT and CDR2 is YYREEE in the germline V gene (reference sequence). CDR3 in amino acids: CASSFETGASTGANVLTF. The CDR3, as DNA: TGTGCCAGCAGCTTTGAGACAGGGGCTTCAACTGGGGCCAACGTCCTGACTTTC. The variable domain in full, completed from reference TRBV5-4 and TRBJ2-6, reads ETGVTQSPTHLIKTRGQQVTLRCSSQSGHNTVSWYQQALGQGPQFIFQYYREEENGRGNFPPRFSGLQFPNYSSELNVNALELDDSALYLCASSFETGASTGANVLTFGAGSRLTVL.

This clonotype turned up a few times. The gene calls are TRBV7-3 and TRBJ2-1, with 7 bases that match TRBD1. CDR1 is SGHTA, CDR2 FQGTGA, per germline. The trim removed 4 bases at V and 1 base at J, leaving 10 bases unmatched. The length of the CDR3 is 17 residues. CDR3 sequence reads: CASSYTSGRGSYNEQFF. CDR3 coding DNA: TGTGCCAGCAGCTACACATCTGGCAGGGGGTCCTACAATGAGCAGTTCTTC.

About this clonotype itself: This sequence may be a read error, since a much larger clone differs from it by one base. The CDR3 loop is CASSPRRGSETQYF. The CDR3 DNA is TGTGCCAGCAGTCCCAGACGGGGGTCGGAGACCCAGTACTTC. This chain connects TRBV27 to TRBJ2-5, with D possibly matching TRBD2 (6 bases). From germline, CDR1 is MNHEY and CDR2 SMNVEV (reference sequence). The V end lost 5 bases, the J end lost 5 bases, and 15 bases lay between the germline ends. This CDR3 is built from 14 residues.

In this sample, this clonotype turned up many times. The V gene is TRBV7-8, the J gene TRBJ2-7, with a possible D match to TRBD2 (5 bases). Trimming pared 1 base from V and 3 bases from J, leaving 10 bases between. Germline V gene sequence: CDR1 SGHVS, CDR2 FQNEAQ. The CDR3 is 14 residues long. CDR3 loop: CASSLVDGNYEQYF. CDR3 DNA: TGTGCCAGCAGCTTAGTGGACGGGAACTACGAGCAGTACTTC.